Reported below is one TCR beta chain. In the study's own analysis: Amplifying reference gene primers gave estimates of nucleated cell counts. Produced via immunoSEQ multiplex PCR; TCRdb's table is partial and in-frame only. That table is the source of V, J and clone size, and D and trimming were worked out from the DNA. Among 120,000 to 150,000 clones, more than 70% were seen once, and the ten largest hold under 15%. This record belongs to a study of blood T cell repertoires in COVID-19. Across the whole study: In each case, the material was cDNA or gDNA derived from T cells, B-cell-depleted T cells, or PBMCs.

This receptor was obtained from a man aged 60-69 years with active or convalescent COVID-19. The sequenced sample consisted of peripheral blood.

The CDR3 DNA follows: TGTGCCAGCAGCTCCACAGGGCCGGGGACCCAGTACTTC. Its protein product is CASSSTGPGTQYF. J is TRBJ2-5 and V is TRBV12-3 or TRBV12-4; D is possibly TRBD1 (6 bases). This CDR3 comprises 13 residues. V lost 6 bases, J lost 7 bases, and 15 bases lay in between.